Here is one T cell receptor beta chain with its context. This specimen belongs to a study of CD8+CD57+ T cells in acquired aplastic anemia. Trimming removed 3 bases at V and 2 bases at J, with 16 bases between. The germline CDR1 and CDR2 sequences are KGHSH and LQKENI. The CDR3 is made up of 16 amino acids. Using genomic DNA as the template, TCR beta VDJ and CDR3 profiling was carried out. TCRdb re-called the reads through MiXCR, storing one row per CDR3 protein. This sample has more than 250,000 distinct CDR3 sequences, with 45% to 65% found just once. Sample: sorted CD4+, CD8+, or CD8+CD57+ T cells (not recorded which) from PBMCs. This receptor was identified in a human donor with severe aplastic anemia or a healthy control (not recorded which). The chain uses TRBV18 and TRBJ1-2; D is possibly TRBD1 (5 bases). CDR3 amino acids: CASSPEVVRGNYGYTF. Here the CDR3 DNA reads TGTGCCAGCTCACCGGAGGTAGTTAGGGGAAACTATGGCTACACCTTC.